This TCR beta chain was retrieved from a study of T cell repertoires in cytomegalovirus infection. Study details: Both CMV infection and a matching HLA type were indicated by public TCR beta signatures. General study findings and limits: HLA-C-restricted CMV clonotypes gave the most frequent clonotype in two of eight donors.

A single record per CDR3 protein comes from TCRdb applying MiXCR to the reads. The sample has about 530,000 distinct CDR3 sequences, about 26% seen once. This CDR3 has 18 residues. Germline assignment: CDR1 SGDLS and CDR2 YYNGEE. V dropped 0 bases and J dropped 0; count of bases not matched to a gene: 9. Concerning this clonotype: Its specificity is not known.

Sequencing was carried out using PBMCs. The TCR sequence derives from a human donor in good health (CMV status not recorded). Some clones in this sample may be carry-over from other donors' samples. V is TRBV9 and J is TRBJ2-7; 10 bases line up with TRBD2. CDR3 protein: CASSVGGSGRAVSYEQYF. In DNA form, the CDR3 reads TGTGCCAGCAGCGTAGGAGGAAGCGGGAGGGCCGTCTCCTACGAGCAGTACTTC.